This T cell receptor beta chain is from a study of radiotherapy plus CTLA-4 blockade in lung cancer. There are a few counts of this clone. Its antigen is still unknown. Study results and caveats: Response was reportedly best predicted by early blood T cell clone dynamics, with interferon-beta.

Germline loops: CDR1 SNHLY, CDR2 FYNNEI. The CDR3 runs 14 residues. V was clipped by 4 bases and J by 6 bases, with 16 bases between them. Libraries were prepared by immunoSEQ multiplex PCR; TCRdb keeps only in-frame clonotypes and omits some of them. The sample has just over 60,000 clones; about 80% are singletons. The chain couples TRBV2 to TRBJ2-7, with D tentatively TRBD2 (6 bases). The source was peripheral blood, collected from a patient treated with radiotherapy plus ipilimumab. The receptor comes from a human donor with non-small cell lung cancer who had a complete response to radiotherapy plus ipilimumab. The CDR3 DNA follows: TGTGCCAGCAGTGTACCACGGGGGAACGCCGAGCAGTACGTC. Residues: CASSVPRGNAEQYV.